This TCR beta chain originates from a study of shared clonotypes between healthy human individuals. CDR1 is SGHRS and CDR2 is YFSETQ in the germline V gene. After removal of 4 bases from V and 4 bases from J, the junction contained 4 bases not matched to a gene. The CDR3 sequence is 14 residues long. Findings of the study overall: Genetic and exposure-history diversity was limited by the small donor number.

Notes on this clone: Antigen unknown. Other nucleotide sequences in the sample specify the same CDR3.

The investigators split CD4+ cells into a CD45RA+ naive subset and a CD45RA-negative memory subset. The assay ran at deep level. Repertoires were generated with immunoSEQ multiplex PCR, while TCRdb's copy carries only in-frame clones and drops some. The sample yields about 2 million clones, roughly 94% seen once. The sequencing input was naive CD4+ T cells sorted from blood. Subset noted: CD45RA+ positively selected. The gene calls are TRBV5-1 and TRBJ2-3, with TRBD1 identical over 9 bases. The receptor comes from a man between 18 and 29 years old in good health. The CDR3 spells CASSTRQGADTQYF. The CDR3 DNA is TGCGCCAGCAGCACTAGACAGGGGGCAGATACGCAGTATTTT.